This is a list of T cell receptor beta chains from one sample in a study of OX40 agonist ivuxolimab in advanced cancers. Produced via immunoSEQ multiplex PCR; TCRdb's table is partial and in-frame only. The sample carries some 30,000 clones, around 90% recorded once. This sample comprised CD4+ or CD8+ T cells sorted from blood, obtained in a trial of the OX40 agonist ivuxolimab. These receptors were collected from an adult with an advanced solid tumor such as melanoma, head and neck, liver or kidney cancer. CDR3s include the opening cysteine and the closing phenylalanine or tryptophan. A D gene is named only where the DNA matches it firmly. The size entry is marked missing in some rows and otherwise reads once, few, many or a size class.

V,D,size,J,DNA,CDR3
TRBV12-5,-,-,TRBJ2-7,TGTGCTAGTGGTAGTCGAGCGCGAACCTCCTACGAGCAGTACTTC,CASGSRARTSYEQYF
TRBV11-2,-,-,TRBJ2-2,TGTGCCAGCAGCTCCGGTCCCGCGTTAGTCCCCGGGGAGCTGTTTTTT,CASSSGPALVPGELFF
TRBV5-1,-,-,TRBJ2-5,TGCGCCAGCAGCCCCGGAGGTAGGGCATCCCCAGGGACCCAGTACTTC,CASSPGGRASPGTQYF
TRBV5-1,-,-,TRBJ1-4,TGCGCCAGCAGCTTGCGGGGGCCGCGCCGAGAAAAACTGTTTTTT,CASSLRGPRREKLFF
TRBV19,TRBD2,-,TRBJ2-1,TGTGCCAGTAGTATTGGGACTAGCGGGAGGCGAAATGAGCAGTTCTTC,CASSIGTSGRRNEQFF
TRBV30,-,-,TRBJ1-5,TGTGCCTGGAGTGTATGGGGCAGGGTGGGTCAGCCCCAGCATTTT,CAWSVWGRVGQPQHF
TRBV4-3,TRBD2,-,TRBJ2-1,TGCGCCAGCAGCCAAGAGATAGCGGGAGCCTACAATGAGCAGTTCTTC,CASSQEIAGAYNEQFF
TRBV19,-,-,TRBJ1-2,TGTGCCAGTATGGGGTCCAGGGGCGGGGACGCTGGCTACACCTTC,CASMGSRGGDAGYTF
TRBV5-1,-,-,TRBJ1-1,TGCGCCAGCAGCTTCTATCAGGGAGAACGAACTGAAGCTTTCTTT,CASSFYQGERTEAFF
TRBV5-4,TRBD1,-,TRBJ1-3,TGTGCCAGCAGCTGGGGACAGGGGCGCTCTGGAAACACCATATATTTT,CASSWGQGRSGNTIYF
TRBV18,-,-,TRBJ2-3,TGTGCCAGCTCTCCCGCAGGGAGGACAGATACGCAGTATTTT,CASSPAGRTDTQYF
TRBV14,-,-,TRBJ1-6,TGTGCCAGCAGCGAACCCGGGTCATTATCACCCCTCCACTTT,CASSEPGSLSPLHF
TRBV19,-,-,TRBJ2-5,TGTGCCAGTAGTTATTCGGGAGAGACCCAGTACTTC,CASSYSGETQYF
TRBV2,-,-,TRBJ2-5,TGTGCCAGCCGGAGAGGACCCGAAGGAACCCAGTACTTC,CASRRGPEGTQYF
TRBV19,-,-,TRBJ1-3,TGTGCCAGTAGTTCCGACAGGAGTGGAAACACCATATATTTT,CASSSDRSGNTIYF
TRBV25-1,TRBD2,-,TRBJ2-1,TGTGCCAGCAGGCCTAGCGGGGCTCAGAATGAGCAGTTCTTC,CASRPSGAQNEQFF
TRBV7-3,TRBD1,-,TRBJ1-6,TGTGCCAGCAGCTTCTCCGGGACAGGGAATTCACCCCTCCACTTT,CASSFSGTGNSPLHF
TRBV5-5,-,-,TRBJ2-1,TGTGCCAGCAGCTCGCCGGGACGGAATTACAATGAGCAGTTCTTC,CASSSPGRNYNEQFF
TRBV6-6,-,few,TRBJ2-7,TGTGCCAGCAGCCCTCGGCCTCCACATCCCTACGAGCAGTACTTC,CASSPRPPHPYEQYF
TRBV5-1,-,-,TRBJ2-5,TGCGCCAGCAGCTCCCTGACACAAGAGACCCAGTACTTC,CASSSLTQETQYF
TRBV5-6,TRBD1,-,TRBJ1-5,TGTGCCAGCAGCCAAAGGGACAGAAGCAATCAGCCCCAGCATTTT,CASSQRDRSNQPQHF
TRBV14,-,-,TRBJ1-6,TGTGCCAGCAGCCAACTACAGGGAGGGTCTTCACCCCTCCACTTT,CASSQLQGGSSPLHF
TRBV7-3,-,-,TRBJ2-2,TGTGCCAGCAGCCCAAAACTACCGGGGACGAACACCGGGGAGCTGTTTTTT,CASSPKLPGTNTGELFF
TRBV6-5,TRBD2,-,TRBJ2-7,TGTGCCAGCAGTTACGGGGACCCGGGACTAGCGCACGAGCAGTACTTC,CASSYGDPGLAHEQYF
TRBV28,TRBD1,-,TRBJ2-3,TGTGCCACCTGGACAGGGAACGAAGATACGCAGTATTTT,CATWTGNEDTQYF
TRBV10-3,-,-,TRBJ1-1,TGTGCCATCAGTGTCGCCACGGTCCCCACTGAAGCTTTCTTT,CAISVATVPTEAFF
TRBV7-2,-,-,TRBJ1-5,TGTGCCAGCAGCTTAGGGGCGCGGGGCAGCAATCAGCCCCAGCATTTT,CASSLGARGSNQPQHF
TRBV5-5,-,-,TRBJ1-5,TGTGCCAGCAGCTTGGTCGGACAGAGCAATCAGCCCCAGCATTTT,CASSLVGQSNQPQHF
TRBV19,-,-,TRBJ2-3,TGTGCCACGCGACTTGAGGGCCCCACAGATACGCAGTATTTT,CATRLEGPTDTQYF
TRBV7-9,-,-,TRBJ2-1,TGTGCCAGCAGCTTAGTAGGCCGGCTCATCTCCTACAATGAGCAGTTCTTC,CASSLVGRLISYNEQFF
TRBV5-6,-,once,TRBJ1-4,TGTGCCAGCACCTACAAATCCAGGGAAAAACTGTTTTTT,CASTYKSREKLFF
TRBV6-5,TRBD1,-,TRBJ2-7,TGTGCCAGCACCGGCGGGACAGGGCGAGGCGAGCAGTACTTC,CASTGGTGRGEQYF
TRBV7-9,-,-,TRBJ2-7,TGTGCCAGCAGCGGGAGGGGGCTATACGAGCAGTACTTC,CASSGRGLYEQYF
TRBV28,-,-,TRBJ1-2,TGTGCCAGCACCCCCCCCCTGAACTATGGCTACACCTTC,CASTPPLNYGYTF
TRBV11-2,TRBD2,once,TRBJ2-1,TGTGCGAGCAGCTTGGGACTAGCGGGAGTTGGCTACAATGAGCAGTTCTTC,CASSLGLAGVGYNEQFF
TRBV6-5,-,once,TRBJ1-1,TGTGCCAGCAGTGCTCGGGTCGGGCTTTCCACTGAAGCTTTCTTT,CASSARVGLSTEAFF
TRBV5-1,-,few,TRBJ2-7,TGCGCCAGCAATCTGGAGGGCCGCTACGAGCAGTACTTC,CASNLEGRYEQYF
TRBV28,-,-,TRBJ1-1,TGTGCCAGCAGTTTATCCGCGGGGGCTATGAACACTGAAGCTTTCTTT,CASSLSAGAMNTEAFF
TRBV9,-,-,TRBJ2-5,TGTGCCAGCAGCCCCAAGAGCGGGCTGTACCAAGAGACCCAGTACTTC,CASSPKSGLYQETQYF
TRBV15,TRBD2,-,TRBJ2-7,TGTGCCACCAGCAGACGACTAGCTCTCTTCCACGAGCAGTACTTC,CATSRRLALFHEQYF
TRBV5-4,-,-,TRBJ1-2,TGTGCCAGCAGCTCCGGAGATTTTTATGGCTACACCTTC,CASSSGDFYGYTF
TRBV5-4,-,-,TRBJ1-1,TGTGCCAGCAGCTTGGGGACGGCAAGGAACACTGAAGCTTTCTTT,CASSLGTARNTEAFF
TRBV5-4,-,-,TRBJ1-2,TGTGCCAGCAGCTTGGATGCAGGGCGAAACTATGGCTACACCTTC,CASSLDAGRNYGYTF
TRBV5-1,TRBD2,-,TRBJ2-5,TGCGCCAGCAGCTCGGGACTAGCGGGAGGAGAGACCCAGTACTTC,CASSSGLAGGETQYF
TRBV7-8,TRBD2,-,TRBJ2-1,TGTGCCAGCAGCTTAAACTTAGCGGGAGTAATCTACAATGAGCAGTTCTTC,CASSLNLAGVIYNEQFF
TRBV18,-,-,TRBJ1-5,TGTGCCAGCTCACCCTCGGACAGCTCGCCCCAGCATTTT,CASSPSDSSPQHF
TRBV9,-,-,TRBJ2-7,TGTGCCAGCAGCGTAGCCGGGGGATGGGGAGAGCAGTACTTC,CASSVAGGWGEQYF
TRBV9,-,-,TRBJ2-4,TGTGCCAGCAGCGGTGGCCTTGTTAAAAACATTCAGTACTTC,CASSGGLVKNIQYF
TRBV7-2,TRBD1,-,TRBJ1-2,TGTGCCAGCAGCTTATCGACAGGGGTGTCGGGGGGCTACACCTTC,CASSLSTGVSGGYTF
TRBV28,-,few,TRBJ1-1,TGTGCCAGCAGTTCCAAGGGGGAGAAGACTGAAGCTTTCTTT,CASSSKGEKTEAFF
TRBV6-5,-,-,TRBJ1-2,TGTGCCAGCAGTTACTCAAGGGTACGGGCAGCCTATGGCTACACCTTC,CASSYSRVRAAYGYTF
TRBV7-8,-,-,TRBJ2-7,TGTGCCAGCAGCTCAGCAACCGGTGTCGTCGAGCAGTACTTC,CASSSATGVVEQYF
TRBV19,-,-,TRBJ2-3,TGTGCCAGTGCCCTCGAGGGGGATACGCAGTATTTT,CASALEGDTQYF
TRBV7-9,-,-,TRBJ1-2,TGTGCCAGCAGCTTTAACTATGGCTACACCTTC,CASSFNYGYTF
TRBV4-1,TRBD1,-,TRBJ2-5,TGCGCCAGCAGCCCGCTCCCGGACAGGGGAGAGACCCAGTACTTC,CASSPLPDRGETQYF
TRBV11-2,TRBD2,-,TRBJ2-1,TGTGCCAGCACATCGGCGGGGGGGTCCTCTGGTGAGCAGTTCTTC,CASTSAGGSSGEQFF